The entry below describes one T cell receptor beta chain. This sample is drawn from a study of blood T cells in healthy people across ages. The length of the CDR3 is 17 residues. J was trimmed by 8 bases and V by 0 bases; bases with no gene match: 15. The germline CDR1 and CDR2 sequences are DFQATT and SNEGSKA (reference sequence). The authors ran a second PCR of about 6 to 11 cycles using a sample-barcoded 5' primer and a J-beta primer mix. MiXCR, applied by TCRdb to the 5' RACE reads, yields one record per CDR3 protein. The data hold over a million distinct CDR3 sequences, with approximately 43% observed a single time.

This TCR derives from a woman aged 18-30 years in good health. Sequencing was done on a sample of blood. The chain couples TRBV20-1 to TRBJ2-1, with TRBD2 matching over 8 bases. CDR3 sequence (DNA): TGCAGTGCTAGAGAAGGGGAGGCGGCTAGCGGGTGGGATGAGCAGTTCTTC. Translated: CSAREGEAASGWDEQFF.